These 24 T cell receptor beta chains were sequenced from one sample in a study of lymphopenia after photon versus proton radiotherapy. Profiled with immunoSEQ multiplex PCR; TCRdb holds only in-frame clones, not every one. The sample lists almost 7,500 clones, 70% to 85% occurring once. The sequencing used peripheral blood, collected from a patient treated with photon-based radiotherapy. Receptor source: a man in his thirties or forties with gastric cancer.

The genes are TRBV5-6 and TRBJ2-5, with 7 bases identical to TRBD2. From germline, CDR1 is SGHDT and CDR2 YYEEEE. V lost 3 bases and J lost 5; bases outside the gene matches: 7. This CDR3 contains 14 residues. CDR3: CASSWAEGGETQYF. The CDR3 DNA follows: TGTGCCAGCAGCTGGGCCGAGGGAGGGGAGACCCAGTACTTC.

In its sample, this clone was seen a few times. Here the CDR3 reads CASSLYRGPGTEAFF. DNA of the CDR3: TGTGCCAGCAGCTTGTACAGGGGGCCGGGCACTGAAGCTTTCTTT. V and J are TRBV13 and TRBJ1-1, with TRBD1 matching over 9 bases. Trimming removed 3 bases from V and 4 bases from J; junction bases left unmatched: 6. The CDR3 runs 15 residues. Germline loops: CDR1 PRHDT, CDR2 FYEKMQ (reference sequence).

This rearrangement joins TRBV5-4 to TRBJ1-2; D unresolved. Looked up from germline, CDR1 is SGHNT and CDR2 is YYREEE (reference sequence). CDR3 length: 12 amino acids. Trimming took 6 bases from V and 7 from J, leaving 13 bases between them. The CDR3 sequence: CASTREGAGYTF. The CDR3 DNA follows: TGTGCCAGCACCAGAGAGGGAGCTGGCTACACCTTC.

This clone was observed a single time. The chain joins TRBV6-5 to TRBJ1-5; no firm D call. Germline CDR1 MNHEY, CDR2 SVGAGI. V was cut by 6 bases and J by 0 bases, with 9 bases left in between. CDR3 length: 14 amino acids. This CDR3 reads CASSVSDSNQPQHF. CDR3 nucleotides: TGTGCCAGCAGCGTTTCTGATAGCAATCAGCCCCAGCATTTT.

This clone was found a few times. The chain recombines TRBV28 with TRBJ2-1; possibly TRBD2 for D (5 bases). The V gene lost 6 bases and the J gene lost 3 bases, with 15 bases spanning the gap. The CDR3 is 15 residues long. The germline V gene encodes CDR1 MDHEN and CDR2 SYDVKM. Here the CDR3 reads CASRPADSFYNEQFF. In DNA form, the CDR3 reads TGTGCCAGCAGACCCGCGGACTCCTTCTACAATGAGCAGTTCTTC.

This clone showed up just once. The V gene is TRBV9, the J gene TRBJ1-3; D is uncertain. Germline values: CDR1 SGDLS, CDR2 YYNGEE. This CDR3 has 14 residues. V was shortened by 3 bases and J by 0 bases, with 7 bases between the two germline ends. The DNA of the CDR3 is TGTGCCAGCAGCGCCCTATTCTCTGGAAACACCATATATTTT. Residues: CASSALFSGNTIYF.

This chain uses TRBV6-1 with TRBJ2-1, with 11 bases aligning to TRBD2. The junction had 4 bases not matched to a gene; V was cut back by 6 bases and J by 3 bases. The germline V gene encodes CDR1 MNHNS and CDR2 SASEGT. This CDR3 is 15 amino acids long. CDR3 sequence (DNA): TGTGCCAGCAGCGAAACTAGCGGGGGCTACAATGAGCAGTTCTTC. Its protein product is CASSETSGGYNEQFF.

This chain links TRBV6-5 with TRBJ2-1, with no clear D. The germline V gene encodes CDR1 MNHEY and CDR2 SVGAGI. V lost 2 bases and J lost 3, with 11 bases in between. The CDR3 sequence is 15 residues long. The CDR3 loop reads CASSYPDPSYNEQFF. The CDR3 DNA reads as TGTGCCAGCAGTTACCCTGATCCGAGCTACAATGAGCAGTTCTTC.

V usage is TRBV6-6 and J usage is TRBJ1-1; D is ambiguous. The V gene's germline CDR1 is MNHNY and CDR2 SVGAGI (reference sequence). Trimming stripped 0 bases from V and 3 bases from J, with 11 bases between. This CDR3 has 15 residues. CDR3 nucleotide sequence: TGTGCCAGCAGTTACTCGACGAAGTGGGACACTGAAGCTTTCTTT. Protein sequence: CASSYSTKWDTEAFF.

The J gene is TRBJ1-2, the V gene TRBV2; the D is unclear. CDR3 length: 11 residues. CDR1 is SNHLY, CDR2 FYNNEI, per germline. V lost 1 base and J lost 8, with 5 bases in between. The CDR3 DNA is TGTGCCAGCAGTGAAGTTGTAGGCTACACCTTC. It translates to CASSEVVGYTF.

The chain has TRBV28 and TRBJ1-1; D is ambiguous. The length of the CDR3 is 15 residues. The V gene's germline CDR1 is MDHEN and CDR2 SYDVKM. V dropped 1 base and J dropped 6 bases, with 15 bases sitting between them. The CDR3 reads CASSLLGVREPEAFF. CDR3 nucleotide sequence: TGTGCCAGCAGTTTATTGGGTGTGAGGGAACCTGAAGCTTTCTTT.

The V call is TRBV28, the J call TRBJ2-1; TRBD2 matches 11 bases. CDR1 and CDR2 (germline): MDHEN, SYDVKM. The CDR3 extends over 18 amino acids. V lost 8 bases and J lost 4; bases outside the gene matches: 16. The CDR3 protein is CASRDEGLAGGLYNEQFF. The CDR3 nucleotides read TGTGCCAGCCGGGACGAGGGTCTAGCGGGAGGACTATACAATGAGCAGTTCTTC.

The CDR3: CASSPRQGISYEQYF. Written as DNA, the CDR3 is TGCGCCAGCAGCCCTCGACAGGGGATCTCCTACGAGCAGTACTTC. The chain employs TRBV4-1 and TRBJ2-7; TRBD1 matches at 8 bases. Losses at the gene ends were 4 bases for V and 0 bases for J; bases not matched to a gene: 5. Germline V gene lookup returns CDR1 MGHRA and CDR2 YSYEKL. This CDR3 contains 15 residues.

In its sample, this clone was seen a few times. The gene calls are TRBV6-1 and TRBJ2-1, with D perhaps matching TRBD2 (6 bases). Germline V CDR1 and CDR2: MNHNS, SASEGT. This CDR3 comprises 14 residues. Trimming took 4 bases from V and 4 from J, leaving 11 bases between them. The CDR3 is CASSVSAGYNEQFF. The CDR3 DNA follows: TGTGCCAGCAGTGTAAGCGCGGGGTACAATGAGCAGTTCTTC.

The chain combines TRBV4-1 with TRBJ1-2; TRBD1 might be the D (6 bases). The CDR3 has 11 amino acids. The germline CDR1 and CDR2 sequences are MGHRA and YSYEKL. The V end lost 9 bases, the J end lost 6 bases, and 11 bases lay between the germline ends. CDR3 nucleotides: TGCGCCAGACTCTACAGGGATGGCTACACCTTC. Its translation is CARLYRDGYTF.

The chain links TRBV7-3 to TRBJ2-5; 8 bases are a match to TRBD2. The ends lost 4 bases at V and 4 bases at J; junction bases unmatched: 8. The CDR3 has 15 residues. Germline V CDR1 and CDR2: SGHTA, FQGTGA. In DNA, the CDR3 is TGTGCCAGCAGCTCAAAGGTGGGACTAGGAGAGACCCAGTACTTC. Its translation is CASSSKVGLGETQYF.

The genes are TRBV15 and TRBJ2-5; unclear D gene. This CDR3 has 14 residues. V lost 0 bases and J lost 4, with 9 bases in between. Germline CDR1 reads LNHNV; CDR2 reads YYDKDF (reference sequence). As DNA, the CDR3 is TGTGCCACCAGCAGAGAACGAGCATCAGAGACCCAGTACTTC. It codes for CATSRERASETQYF. The whole variable domain, filled in from reference TRBV15 and TRBJ2-5, reads DAMVIQNPRYQVTQFGKPVTLSCSQTLNHNVMYWYQQKSSQAPKLLFHYYDKDFNNEADTPDNFQSRRPNTSFCFLDIRSPGLGDTAMYLCATSRERASETQYFGPGTRLLVL.

The genes are TRBV29-1 and TRBJ2-5, with D uncertain. V was trimmed by 4 bases and J by 7 bases, leaving 10 bases between them. This CDR3 comprises 11 residues. Germline lookup yields CDR1 SQVTM and CDR2 ANQGSEA. The DNA for the CDR3 is TGCAGCGTTGTAAGGGCCCCGACCCAGTACTTC. This gives the protein CSVVRAPTQYF.

V gene TRBV7-6 combines with J gene TRBJ2-1, with D perhaps matching TRBD1 (5 bases). Germline CDR1 reads SGHVS; CDR2 reads FNYEAQ. V lost 2 bases and J 7 bases, leaving 12 bases between the germline ends. The CDR3 length is 14 residues. In DNA, the CDR3 is TGTGCCAGCAGCTTATCCCAGGGTGGGAATGAGCAGTTCTTC. Residues: CASSLSQGGNEQFF.

The chain's CDR3 is CASSLEAGYYEQYF. CDR3 coding DNA: TGCGCCAGCAGCTTGGAGGCAGGGTATTACGAGCAGTACTTC. V gene TRBV5-1 combines with J gene TRBJ2-5; D possibly corresponds to TRBD1 (5 bases). The J call may be faulty, since TRBJ2-7 better matches the DNA end. CDR1 is SGHRS and CDR2 is YFSETQ in the germline V gene. The CDR3 totals 14 residues.

V and J are TRBV7-6 and TRBJ2-1, with D possibly being TRBD2 (5 bases). In germline, CDR1 is SGHVS, CDR2 FNYEAQ. The CDR3 has 16 amino acids. Trimming cost V 5 bases and J 0 bases, with 14 bases left between them. The CDR3: CASSLGLMGSYNEQFF. In nucleotides, the CDR3 is TGTGCCAGCAGCCTTGGACTGATGGGCTCCTACAATGAGCAGTTCTTC.

The rearrangement uses TRBV4-3 and TRBJ1-2, with D possibly being TRBD1 (5 bases). Germline V gene data show CDR1 as LGHNA and CDR2 as YSLEER. The V end was cut by 0 bases, the J end by 3 bases, with 11 bases between. This CDR3 comprises 15 residues. The CDR3 spells CASSQERGRDYGYTF. The DNA for the CDR3 is TGCGCCAGCAGCCAAGAGCGGGGCAGGGACTATGGCTACACCTTC.

This clone was observed a single time. The rearrangement joins TRBV28 to TRBJ1-1; D possibly corresponds to TRBD1 (5 bases). The CDR3 has 15 residues. Trimming shortened V by 1 base and J by 9 bases, and 18 bases separated the two germline ends. Per germline, CDR1 MDHEN and CDR2 SYDVKM. CDR3 residues: CASSLSEYKGPKAFF. The CDR3 region has the DNA TGTGCCAGCAGTTTATCGGAATACAAGGGGCCGAAAGCTTTCTTT.

In its sample, this clone was seen once. V gene TRBV11-3 combines with J gene TRBJ2-2; D is undetermined. The CDR3 has 13 residues. With 3 bases removed from V and 1 base from J, the gap between germline ends came to 3 bases. Germline V gene data show CDR1 as SGHNT and CDR2 as YENEEA. In DNA, the CDR3 is TGTGCCAGCAGCTTTCGGAACACCGGGGAGCTGTTTTTT. It specifies CASSFRNTGELFF.